A selection of T cell receptor beta chains follows, all from one sample in a study of T cells in Graves' hyperthyroidism and ophthalmopathy. TCRdb reanalysed the multiplex PCR reads using MiXCR and keeps one entry per CDR3 protein. The repertoire holds about 680,000 distinct CDR3 sequences, with roughly a third as singletons. Sequencing was carried out using blood. The receptors were gathered from a woman aged 40-49 years with Graves' hyperthyroidism. CDR3s include the opening cysteine and the closing phenylalanine or tryptophan. A D gene is named only where the DNA matches it firmly. Some rows mark clone size as missing; the rest say once, few, many or name a class of expanded clone.

v_gene,abundance,j_gene,d_gene,CDR3nt,CDR3aa
TRBV4-3,many,TRBJ2-6,.,TGCGCCAGCAGCCAAGATGGGACATCTGGGGCCAACGTCCTGACTTTC,CASSQDGTSGANVLTF
TRBV19,many,TRBJ1-6,.,TGTGCCAGTAGTCTCCTCCGGTCGGATTCACCCCTCCACTTT,CASSLLRSDSPLHF
TRBV10-3,.,TRBJ1-3,TRBD1,TGTGCCATCAGTGAGTCTCCGCCCGGGACAGGGGCTGGGAACACCATATATTTT,CAISESPPGTGAGNTIYF
TRBV20-1,.,TRBJ1-4,.,TGCAGTGCAACCGACCGATCTGGGAGGGAAAAACTGTTTTTT,CSATDRSGREKLFF
TRBV7-6,many,TRBJ1-1,.,TGTGCCAGCAGCTACCCCCTGGGGATGAACACTGAAGCTTTCTTT,CASSYPLGMNTEAFF
TRBV25-1,few,TRBJ2-7,TRBD2,TGTGCCAGCAGTGAATTGGGAGGGTCGGACTTCGGGCAGTACTTC,CASSELGGSDFGQYF
TRBV9,.,TRBJ1-1,.,TGTGCCAGCAGCGCCCAGGGTGGGGGATATGAAGCTTTCTTT,CASSAQGGGYEAFF
TRBV12-3/TRBV12-4,many,TRBJ1-2,.,TGTGCCAGCAGGTCCTATGGCTACACCTTC,CASRSYGYTF
TRBV7-9,.,TRBJ1-1,.,TGTGCCAGCAGCCAAAGGGAAGGGGCTTTCTTT,CASSQREGAFF
TRBV4-3,.,TRBJ1-1,TRBD1,TGCGCCAGCAGCCCCATTTGGATCGGACAGGGGTCCACTGAAGCTTTCTTT,CASSPIWIGQGSTEAFF
TRBV3-1,.,TRBJ1-2,TRBD1,TGTGCCAGCAGCCAAGATGGGACAGGGGGCGTGGATGGCTACACCTTC,CASSQDGTGGVDGYTF
TRBV13,.,TRBJ1-6,.,TGTGCCAGCAGCCACCCGCAGGGGATACGGTCACCCCTCCACTTT,CASSHPQGIRSPLHF
TRBV7-9,few,TRBJ2-7,TRBD1,TGTGCCAACAGCTGGGACAGGAACTACGAGCAGTACTTC,CANSWDRNYEQYF
TRBV10-3,few,TRBJ1-3,.,TGTGCCAGCAGTTACCAAATGGACCACTCTGGAAACACCATATATTTT,CASSYQMDHSGNTIYF
TRBV7-9,.,TRBJ1-1,.,TGTGCCAGCAGCTTAGGCCGGACAGCCATGAACACTGAAGCTTTCTTT,CASSLGRTAMNTEAFF
TRBV2,.,TRBJ2-7,TRBD1,TGTGCCAGCAAGGATTGGGACAGCTCCTACGAGCAGTACTTC,CASKDWDSSYEQYF
TRBV9,few,TRBJ1-1,.,TGTGCCAGCAGCCCCGAGGCGGGGGGGGTCCCTGAAGCTTTCTTT,CASSPEAGGVPEAFF
TRBV7-9,.,TRBJ1-6,.,TGTGCCAGCAGGCGCGACACAGAGACTAATTCACCCCTCCACTTT,CASRRDTETNSPLHF
TRBV7-6,many,TRBJ1-1,.,TGTGCCAGCAGCTTAGGGGGCATAGTCACTGAAGCTTTCTTT,CASSLGGIVTEAFF
TRBV19,many,TRBJ1-2,.,TGTGCCAGTAGTCCTCGGGGAGATCTCCTCTATGGCTACACCTTC,CASSPRGDLLYGYTF
TRBV2,few,TRBJ1-5,.,TGTGCCAGCAGTCTTATCGCGGCCGGGCAGCCCCAGCATTTT,CASSLIAAGQPQHF
TRBV2,.,TRBJ1-6,.,TGTGCCAGCAGCCCGGGGTGGACCGGGACACCCACGGTCTCACCCCTCCACTTT,CASSPGWTGTPTVSPLHF
TRBV12-3/TRBV12-4,.,TRBJ1-3,.,TGTGCCAGCCTGCTTGGGGGGTCATTCTCTGGAAACACCATATATTTT,CASLLGGSFSGNTIYF
TRBV7-2,many,TRBJ1-2,TRBD1,TGTGCCAGCAGCCTAGTTTGGGACAGGGGGAGCTACACCTTC,CASSLVWDRGSYTF
TRBV4-3,few,TRBJ2-7,TRBD1,TGCGCCAGCAGCGTAGGGACAGGGGGGCCCTACGAGCAGTACTTC,CASSVGTGGPYEQYF
TRBV5-1,many,TRBJ1-2,.,TGCGCCAGCAGCTTGAACACCGGGAACTATGGCTACACCTTC,CASSLNTGNYGYTF
TRBV10-3,many,TRBJ2-7,TRBD1,TGTGCCATCAGCCGGGACAGCAGCTCCTACGAGCAGTACTTC,CAISRDSSSYEQYF
TRBV10-1,many,TRBJ2-7,.,TGCGCCAGCAGTGCAGGGTACGAGCAGTACTTC,CASSAGYEQYF